The 29 T cell receptor beta chains listed next were all sequenced from one sample in a study of blood T cell repertoires in COVID-19. Method: immunoSEQ multiplex PCR; TCRdb's copy keeps in-frame clones and lacks some. The table shows around 160,000 clones, with 85% to 90% occurring only once. Sequencing used peripheral blood. The receptor set was obtained from a human donor in a cohort sampled during active COVID-19.

This sequence joins TRBV30 and TRBJ2-1, with 12 positions matching TRBD2. Unmatched junction bases numbered 7, after V lost 3 bases and J lost 7 bases. The CDR3 has 15 residues. The germline V gene encodes CDR1 GTSNPN and CDR2 SVGIG (reference sequence). The chain's CDR3 is CAWSLGLAGRNEQFF. DNA for the CDR3: TGTGCCTGGAGCCTAGGACTAGCGGGGAGAAATGAGCAGTTCTTC.

The V and J genes are TRBV19 and TRBJ2-7, with 13 bases identical to TRBD2. The germline V gene encodes CDR1 LNHDA and CDR2 SQIVND (reference sequence). The CDR3 has 15 residues. Trimming at V came to 10 bases and at J to 2 bases, leaving 8 bases not matched to a gene. This chain's CDR3 is CATRTSGGTTYEQYF. The CDR3 nucleotides are TGTGCCACCAGGACTAGCGGGGGCACCACCTACGAGCAGTACTTC.

In the case of this clone: This sample also contains other DNA sequences that code for the same CDR3. The gene calls are TRBV5-1 and TRBJ2-3; 8 nucleotides agree with TRBD1. The CDR3 sequence is 15 residues long. CDR1 is SGHRS, CDR2 YFSETQ, per germline. The V segment lost 2 bases and the J segment 3 bases; nucleotides outside the gene matches: 5. CDR3 region: CASSFAGQGTDTQYF. CDR3 sequence (DNA): TGCGCCAGCAGCTTTGCTGGACAGGGAACAGATACGCAGTATTTT.

This chain links TRBV5-1 with TRBJ2-1, with a possible D match to TRBD1 (5 bases). The CDR3 consists of 15 residues. Germline lookup yields CDR1 SGHRS and CDR2 YFSETQ. V gave up 7 bases and J gave up 0 bases, with 14 bases separating them. The CDR3: CASVRGPSSYNEQFF. CDR3 in DNA: TGCGCCAGCGTAAGGGGCCCGAGCTCCTACAATGAGCAGTTCTTC.

The chain combines TRBV9 with TRBJ2-1; TRBD2 matches at 10 bases. V was clipped by 0 bases and J by 1 base; unmatched bases: 7. The CDR3 has 18 amino acids. Germline-derived CDR1 and CDR2 are SGDLS and YYNGEE. The CDR3 loop reads CASSVGPLAGVSYNEQFF. CDR3 nucleotides: TGTGCCAGCAGCGTAGGACCTCTAGCGGGGGTTTCCTACAATGAGCAGTTCTTC.

V and J are TRBV28 and TRBJ1-3; possible D gene TRBD1, 6 bases. The CDR3 covers 14 residues. In germline, CDR1 is MDHEN, CDR2 SYDVKM. Trimming stripped 6 bases from V and 4 bases from J, with 13 bases between. This chain's CDR3 is CASSSIGTGNTIYF. In nucleotides, the CDR3 is TGTGCCAGCAGCTCAATCGGGACAGGAAACACCATATATTTT.

In this sample, this clone turned up once. The genes are TRBV18 and TRBJ2-3, with unresolved D. This CDR3 region has 16 residues. The V gene's germline CDR1 is KGHSH and CDR2 LQKENI. With 5 bases removed from V and 2 bases from J, the gap between germline ends came to 17 bases. The CDR3 spells CASSNTKRRFTDTQYF. CDR3 nucleotide sequence: TGTGCCAGCTCAAATACTAAACGTCGTTTCACAGATACGCAGTATTTT. Drawing the rest from reference TRBV18 and TRBJ2-3, the complete variable domain is NAGVMQNPRHLVRRRGQEARLRCSPMKGHSHVYWYRQLPEEGLKFMVYLQKENIIDESGMPKERFSAEFPKEGPSILRIQQVVRGDSAAYFCASSNTKRRFTDTQYFGPGTRLTVL.

The rearrangement uses TRBV4-1 and TRBJ1-4, with 11 positions matching TRBD1. The CDR3 covers 17 residues. Germline loops: CDR1 MGHRA, CDR2 YSYEKL. V lost 4 bases and J lost 5; bases outside the gene matches: 9. The CDR3 region is CASSPGTGGRGNEKLFF. DNA for the CDR3: TGCGCCAGCAGCCCCGGGACAGGGGGAAGGGGGAATGAAAAACTGTTTTTT.

The rearrangement links TRBV7-2 to TRBJ2-1, with TRBD2 matching over 12 bases. V was clipped by 10 bases and J by 7 bases; unmatched bases: 20. The CDR3 consists of 18 residues. Germline V lookup: CDR1 SGHTA, CDR2 FQGNSA. This chain's CDR3 is CATITLAGGTLFSNEQFF. CDR3 DNA sequence: TGTGCCACCATAACACTAGCGGGAGGAACTTTGTTCTCTAATGAGCAGTTCTTC.

DNA of the CDR3: TGCGCCAGCAGCCGGGACTACAATCAGCCCCAGCATTTT. Encoded protein: CASSRDYNQPQHF. V and J are TRBV5-1 and TRBJ1-5, with D possibly matching TRBD1 (5 bases). V was cut by 4 bases and J by 3 bases, with 8 bases left in between. This CDR3 is built from 13 residues. Germline V gene sequence: CDR1 SGHRS, CDR2 YFSETQ.

The table lists this clone with a count of one. This chain connects TRBV12-3 or TRBV12-4 to TRBJ1-1; 8 bases are a match to TRBD1. The V segment lost 6 bases and the J segment 11 bases; nucleotides outside the gene matches: 5. The CDR3 consists of 11 residues. CDR3 sequence (DNA): TGTGCCAGCAGCTACAGGGGGACGGCTTTCTTT. It translates to CASSYRGTAFF.

The rearrangement uses TRBV7-6 and TRBJ2-2; possible D gene TRBD1, 5 bases. The CDR3 length is 15 residues. Looked up from germline, CDR1 is SGHVS and CDR2 is FNYEAQ. V was pared by 1 base and J by 7 bases, with 13 bases between. CDR3 bases: TGTGCCAGCAGCTTAGAAACTCCAGGGATCGGGGAGCTGTTTTTT. The encoded protein is CASSLETPGIGELFF.

CDR3 DNA sequence: TGTGCCAGCAGCAGCGTCCCCCGCAGGGGCACCTCCCGCGAGCAGTACTTC. Its protein product is CASSSVPRRGTSREQYF. The chain employs TRBV21-1 and TRBJ2-7; TRBD1, as called in the table, went unchecked against the DNA. TRBV21-1 is marked as a pseudogene. The CDR3 sequence is 17 residues long.

The V gene is TRBV29-1, the J gene TRBJ2-5, with 8 positions matching TRBD1. The CDR3 is 14 residues long. The germline V gene has CDR1 SQVTM and CDR2 ANQGSEA. V gave up 4 bases and J gave up 5 bases; unmatched junction bases: 9. CDR3 residues: CSVGQGAPGETQYF. CDR3 DNA: TGCAGCGTTGGGCAGGGGGCGCCTGGGGAGACCCAGTACTTC.

The rearrangement uses TRBV6-5 and TRBJ1-1; no firm D call. Trimming took off 7 bases at V and 3 bases at J, with 18 bases between the two ends. This CDR3 region has 15 residues. Germline CDR1 MNHEY, CDR2 SVGAGI. CDR3 residues: CASTTPRAEDTEAFF. The CDR3 bases are TGTGCCAGCACCACCCCGAGGGCAGAGGACACTGAAGCTTTCTTT.

This chain links TRBV25-1 with TRBJ1-2, with D perhaps matching TRBD1 (6 bases). Trimming removed 3 bases from V and 5 bases from J, with 16 bases in between. Germline V gene sequence: CDR1 MGHDK, CDR2 SYGVNS. The CDR3 length is 15 residues. The CDR3 nucleotides read TGTGCCAGCAGTGAGGCGGGGGGCGTGAGATATGGCTACACCTTC. Protein: CASSEAGGVRYGYTF.

This clone appeared a single time. The J gene is TRBJ2-7, the V gene TRBV7-2, with 7 bases that match TRBD1. This CDR3 comprises 15 residues. Germline CDR1 SGHTA, CDR2 FQGNSA. V dropped 5 bases and J dropped 4; count of bases not matched to a gene: 11. The CDR3 DNA sequence: TGTGCCAGCAGCGATAGGGGGACAGCATTATACGAGCAGTACTTC. Residues: CASSDRGTALYEQYF. The variable domain in full, completed from reference TRBV7-2 and TRBJ2-7, reads GAGVSQSPSNKVTEKGKDVELRCDPISGHTALYWYRQSLGQGLEFLIYFQGNSAPDKSGLPSDRFSAERTGGSVSTLTIQRTQQEDSAVYLCASSDRGTALYEQYFGPGTRLTVT.

The chain uses TRBV18 and TRBJ1-4; 8 nucleotides agree with TRBD1. The CDR3 spans 16 residues. V gave up 1 base and J gave up 1 base; unmatched junction bases: 2. Germline loops: CDR1 KGHSH, CDR2 LQKENI. The DNA of the CDR3 is TGTGCCAGCTCACCACTACAGGGGGAAACTAATGAAAAACTGTTTTTT. Its translation: CASSPLQGETNEKLFF.

The rearrangement links TRBV11-1 to TRBJ1-1; unclear D gene. V lost 3 bases and J 12 bases, leaving 17 bases between the germline ends. Germline CDR1 is SGHAT and CDR2 is FQDESV (reference sequence). The CDR3 has 13 amino acids. CDR3 sequence reads: CASSFIGGIATFF. In nucleotides, the CDR3 is TGTGCCAGCAGCTTCATCGGTGGTATCGCAACTTTCTTT. The full variable domain, with the rest looked up from reference TRBV11-1 and TRBJ1-1, is EAEVAQSPRYKITEKSQAVAFWCDPISGHATLYWYRQILGQGPELLVQFQDESVVDDSQLPKDRFSAERLKGVDSTLKIQPAELGDSAMYLCASSFIGGIATFFGQGTRLTVV.

The chain carries TRBV7-9 and TRBJ1-5, with D hard to call. The CDR3 runs 17 residues. Germline V gene lookup returns CDR1 SEHNR and CDR2 FQNEAQ (reference sequence). V was cut by 1 base and J by 4 bases, with 17 bases left in between. The CDR3 region has the DNA TGTGCCAGCAGCTTAGAGGAGGTCCCGACTCAAAATCAGCCCCAGCATTTT. Translation: CASSLEEVPTQNQPQHF. Filled out from reference TRBV7-9 and TRBJ1-5, the complete variable domain reads DTGVSQNPRHKITKRGQNVTFRCDPISEHNRLYWYRQTLGQGPEFLTYFQNEAQLEKSRLLSDRFSAERPKGSFSTLEIQRTEQGDSAMYLCASSLEEVPTQNQPQHFGDGTRLSIL.

The rearrangement links TRBV6-2 or TRBV6-3 to TRBJ1-2; TRBD1 matches at 8 bases. CDR3 length equals 13 residues. With 0 bases clipped from V and 6 bases from J, the junction kept 0 bases outside the gene matches. Germline CDR1 reads MNHEY; CDR2 reads SVGEGT. The CDR3 here is CASSYSTGDGYTF. In DNA, the CDR3 is TGTGCCAGCAGTTACTCGACAGGGGATGGCTACACCTTC.

The J gene is TRBJ2-4, the V gene TRBV5-1; 9 bases are a match to TRBD1. Germline V gene sequence: CDR1 SGHRS, CDR2 YFSETQ. V gave up 5 bases and J gave up 3 bases; unmatched junction bases: 9. The CDR3 is made up of 16 amino acids. The CDR3 nucleotides are TGCGCCAGCAGTCTTACAGGGGGCGAGGGCAAAAACATTCAGTACTTC. This sequence encodes CASSLTGGEGKNIQYF.

This sequence joins TRBV30 and TRBJ1-1; D is unresolved. This CDR3 has 14 residues. Per germline, CDR1 GTSNPN and CDR2 SVGIG (reference sequence). Trimming took off 0 bases at V and 11 bases at J, with 19 bases between the two ends. CDR3 residues: CAWSVQSGGTGAFF. The CDR3 DNA reads TGTGCCTGGAGTGTACAAAGCGGAGGAACCGGGGCTTTCTTT. The full variable domain, rest sourced from reference TRBV30 and TRBJ1-1, is SQTIHQWPATLVQPVGSPLSLECTVEGTSNPNLYWYRQAAGRGLQLLFYSVGIGQISSEVPQNLSASRPQDRQFILSSKKLLLSDSGFYLCAWSVQSGGTGAFFGQGTRLTVV.

The chain combines TRBV28 with TRBJ1-5, with D unclear. The CDR3 is made up of 13 amino acids. CDR1 is MDHEN, CDR2 SYDVKM, per germline. V shed 3 bases and J shed 4 bases, with 7 bases lying between them. In nucleotides, the CDR3 is TGTGCCAGCAGTTTCTCACGGAATCAGCCCCAGCATTTT. Its protein is CASSFSRNQPQHF. The whole variable domain, filled in from reference TRBV28 and TRBJ1-5, reads DVKVTQSSRYLVKRTGEKVFLECVQDMDHENMFWYRQDPGLGLRLIYFSYDVKMKEKGDIPEGYSVSREKKERFSLILESASTNQTSMYLCASSFSRNQPQHFGDGTRLSIL.

The chain recombines TRBV5-1 with TRBJ2-1; the match to TRBD2 covers 12 bases. The CDR3 length is 17 residues. The V and J ends lost 4 bases and 2 bases, in that order; junction bases with no gene match: 7. Germline V gene data show CDR1 as SGHRS and CDR2 as YFSETQ. The CDR3 sequence: CASSPGLAGPPYNEQFF. The CDR3 nucleotides are TGCGCCAGCAGCCCCGGACTAGCGGGACCCCCCTACAATGAGCAGTTCTTC.

In regard to this clone: Germline and junction disagree at one end, which may indicate a read error. The genes are TRBV10-1 and TRBJ1-5, with D hard to call. Germline V CDR1 and CDR2: WNHNN, SYGVQD (reference sequence). The CDR3 loop spans 12 amino acids. CDR3 DNA sequence: TGCGCCAGCAAATATAGCGATCAGCCCCAGCATTTT. Translated: CASKYSDQPQHF.

The V gene is TRBV18, the J gene TRBJ1-3; 7 nucleotides align to TRBD1. Germline V gene data show CDR1 as KGHSH and CDR2 as LQKENI. The J segment lost 0 bases and the V segment lost 2 bases, leaving 7 bases of the junction unmatched. The CDR3 is 17 residues long. The CDR3 region has the DNA TGTGCCAGCTCACCAATTGGGACAGCGCACTCTGGAAACACCATATATTTT. This codes for CASSPIGTAHSGNTIYF. The entire variable domain, with the rest obtained from reference TRBV18 and TRBJ1-3, is as follows: NAGVMQNPRHLVRRRGQEARLRCSPMKGHSHVYWYRQLPEEGLKFMVYLQKENIIDESGMPKERFSAEFPKEGPSILRIQQVVRGDSAAYFCASSPIGTAHSGNTIYFGEGSWLTVV.

The chain links TRBV7-8 to TRBJ1-6; D remains unclear. The CDR3 covers 13 residues. Germline assignment: CDR1 SGHVS and CDR2 FQNEAQ. The V end lost 1 base, the J end lost 7 bases, and 5 bases lay between the germline ends. This CDR3 reads CASSLGRNSPLHF. The CDR3 DNA reads as TGTGCCAGCAGCTTAGGGCGGAATTCACCCCTCCACTTT.

The chain links TRBV19 to TRBJ1-4; no definite D call. This CDR3 is built from 15 residues. Germline-derived CDR1 and CDR2 are LNHDA and SQIVND (reference sequence). V was clipped by 6 bases and J by 8 bases, with 19 bases between them. The CDR3 DNA sequence: TGTGCCAGTAGCCCCCTAGGAGGGTCCTCGGAAAAACTGTTTTTT. Translated, it gives CASSPLGGSSEKLFF.